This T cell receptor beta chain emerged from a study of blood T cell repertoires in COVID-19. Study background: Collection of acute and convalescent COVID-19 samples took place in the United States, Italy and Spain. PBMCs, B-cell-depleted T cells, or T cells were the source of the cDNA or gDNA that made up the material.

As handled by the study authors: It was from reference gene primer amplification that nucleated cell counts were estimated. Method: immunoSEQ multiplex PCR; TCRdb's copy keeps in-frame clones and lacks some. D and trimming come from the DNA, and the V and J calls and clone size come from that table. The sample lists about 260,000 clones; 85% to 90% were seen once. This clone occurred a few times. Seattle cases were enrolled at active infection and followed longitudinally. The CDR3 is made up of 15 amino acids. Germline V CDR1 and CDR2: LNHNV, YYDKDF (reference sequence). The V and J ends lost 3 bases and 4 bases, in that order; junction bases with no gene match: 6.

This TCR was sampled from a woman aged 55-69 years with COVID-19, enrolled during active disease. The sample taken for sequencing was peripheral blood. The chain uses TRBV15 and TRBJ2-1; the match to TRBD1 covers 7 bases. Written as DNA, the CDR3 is TGTGCCACCAGCAGTAGACAGGGACCGTACAATGAGCAGTTCTTC. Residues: CATSSRQGPYNEQFF. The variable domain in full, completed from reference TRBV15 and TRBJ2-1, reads DAMVIQNPRYQVTQFGKPVTLSCSQTLNHNVMYWYQQKSSQAPKLLFHYYDKDFNNEADTPDNFQSRRPNTSFCFLDIRSPGLGDTAMYLCATSSRQGPYNEQFFGPGTRLTVL.